This T cell receptor beta chain was sequenced in a study of beta chain features in type 1 diabetes. Overall study: No age, gender or cell yield differences were seen between patients and healthy donors.

Reverse transcription of all isolated RNA meant that expressed TCRB transcripts were sequenced. Profiling relied on immunoSEQ multiplex PCR, and the TCRdb table lists in-frame clones only, not all of them. The top ten clones hold 0.019% of a sample with approximately 340,000 clones, over 13% of them seen once. The CDR3 is 12 residues long. CDR1 is SEHNR, CDR2 FQNEAQ, per germline (reference sequence). Trimming stripped 3 bases from V and 5 bases from J, with 5 bases between. This clone has just a few counts. Antigen specificity is unknown. The identical CDR3 is also encoded by other nucleotide sequences in the sample. Whole-study findings and limits: Type 1 diabetes patients had moderately but significantly shorter TCRB CDR3s in all four CD4+ subsets. These data did not resolve whether HLA type affects TCRB rearrangement.

Sequenced: naive CD4+ T cells from blood. The receptor's source is a woman aged 18-29 years in good health. This chain joins TRBV7-9 and TRBJ1-5; D gene uncertain. The CDR3 DNA is TGTGCCAGCAGCTTCCCCGATCAGCCCCAGCATTTT. It specifies CASSFPDQPQHF.